A single sample gave rise to the 19 T cell receptor beta chains below, sequenced in a study of tissue T cells after allogeneic stem cell transplantation. Time point meaning: mouse harvest day 7 after allogeneic transplant. Mouse grafts combined 10^7 T-cell-depleted bone marrow cells with 10^6 splenic CD5+ T cells. Assay: immunoSEQ multiplex PCR; the TCRdb copy retains only in-frame clones and omits some. The profile covers approximately 6,200 clones, with over 40% appearing a single time and around 3.1% taken by the ten largest. The sample comprised skin. The source is a female BALB/c mouse given C57BL/6 T cells with graft-versus-host disease after an allogeneic hematopoietic cell transplant.

Concerning this clone itself: Genes here carry mouse names. The read gets to within 1 residue of the CDR3 end, and the germline J gene fills in the rest. The J gene is TRBJ1-1, the V gene TRBV16; weak D call: TRBD1 (5 bases). Germline assignment: CDR1 SGHSA and CDR2 FRNQAP. The length of the CDR3 is 13 residues. V was pared by 0 bases and J by 7 bases, with 9 bases between. CDR3 in amino acids: CASSLDRGVEVFF. The part of the CDR3 DNA that was read is TGTGCAAGCAGCTTAGATAGAGGGGTAGAAGTCTTC.

This clone is deemed medium-sized. The genes are named according to mouse. The read ends 1 residue early relative to the CDR3; the germline J gene fills the gap. V usage is TRBV4 and J usage is TRBJ2-4; TRBD2 might be the D (6 bases). The CDR3 is 13 amino acids. The germline V and J ends were trimmed by 3 bases and 3 bases, with 7 bases remaining between them. From germline, CDR1 is LGHDT and CDR2 YNNKQL (reference sequence). This CDR3 reads CASSYWGQNTLYF. CDR3 DNA, as far as it was read: TGTGCCAGCAGCTACTGGGGACAAAACACCTTGTAC.

In this sample, this clone turned up a few times. Any gene name here is a mouse gene name. The read ends 1 residue before the CDR3 terminus; that terminus is restored from the germline J gene. The chain couples TRBV15 to TRBJ2-5, with D tentatively TRBD1 or TRBD2 (5 bases each). This CDR3 contains 13 residues. CDR1 and CDR2 (germline): SGHND, FRSKSL. Between the trimmed V and J ends, which lost 6 bases and 0 bases, there was a span of 7 bases. CDR3 DNA, as far as it was read: TGTGCCAGCAGAAGGGACAACCAAGACACCCAGTAC. Protein product: CASRRDNQDTQY. The CDR3 as a whole reads CASRRDNQDTQYF.

Concerning this clone: The genes and germline here are from mouse. The observed sequence ends 1 residue before the CDR3 terminus, with the missing tail filled in from the germline J gene. The chain employs TRBV26 and TRBJ2-4; TRBD1 matches 10 bases. Losses at the gene ends were 4 bases for V and 3 bases for J; bases not matched to a gene: 7. Germline V gene lookup returns CDR1 KGHPV and CDR2 FQNQEV (reference sequence). The length of the CDR3 is 16 residues. Incomplete CDR3 DNA: TGTGCCAGCAGTCAACCGGGACAGGGGCTCCAAAACACCTTGTAC. Translated, it gives CASSQPGQGLQNTLY. The complete CDR3 protein is CASSQPGQGLQNTLYF. The whole variable domain, filled in from reference TRBV26 and TRBJ2-4, reads NSKVIQTPRYLVKGQGQKAKMRCIPEKGHPVVFWYQQNKNNEFKFLINFQNQEVLQQIDMTEKRFSAECPSNSPCSLEIQSSEAGDSALYLCASSQPGQGLQNTLYFGAGTRLSVL.

In the case of this clone: Germline and genes here are mouse. The read gets to within 1 residue of the CDR3 end, and the germline J gene fills in the rest. The chain combines TRBV26 with TRBJ1-3; D call uncertain. This CDR3 spans 15 amino acids. V was clipped by 2 bases and J by 0 bases, with 8 bases between them. CDR1 and CDR2 from the germline V gene are KGHPV and FQNQEV (reference sequence). This chain's CDR3 is CASSLTKLSGNTLYF. CDR3 bases read: TGTGCCAGCAGTCTGACAAAACTTTCTGGAAATACGCTCTAT.

Notes on this clone: Gene names follow the mouse nomenclature. The read gets to within 1 residue of the CDR3 end, and the germline J gene fills in the rest. The rearrangement links TRBV13-1 to TRBJ2-4; D is possibly TRBD2 (5 bases). Germline CDR1 and CDR2: NSHNY and SYGAGN. The CDR3 length is 16 residues. Trimming cost V 0 bases and J 0 bases, with 11 bases left between them. CDR3 DNA, as far as it was read: TGTGCCAGCAGTGATGTGCTGGGCTCTAGTCAAAACACCTTGTAC. Its protein is CASSDVLGSSQNTLY. The entire CDR3 protein is CASSDVLGSSQNTLYF.

For this clone: Here the gene names and germline are mouse. The read finishes 1 residue shy of the CDR3 end, and the germline J gene is used to complete it. The chain combines TRBV13-1 with TRBJ1-1; D remains ambiguous. The CDR3 spans 14 residues. Germline assignment: CDR1 NSHNY and CDR2 SYGAGN. The ends were cut back, 0 bases at V and 4 bases at J, with 10 bases in the middle. The chain's CDR3 is CASSDAGWGTEVFF. The CDR3 bases that were read are TGTGCCAGCAGTGATGCAGGTTGGGGCACAGAAGTCTTC.

Concerning this clone: Mouse germline and gene names are used. The read terminates 1 residue before the CDR3 end, so the remaining end is supplied by the germline J gene. V usage is TRBV3 and J usage is TRBJ1-4, with no clear D. The V and J ends lost 2 bases and 2 bases respectively, with 6 bases between them. Per the germline V gene, CDR1 is SNHLY and CDR2 is FYNGKV (reference sequence). CDR3 size: 14 residues. CDR3 loop: CASSLLQSNERLFF. Partial CDR3 DNA: TGTGCCAGCAGCTTACTACAATCCAACGAAAGATTATTT.

Comment on this clone: The germline and genes are mouse ones. The read ends 1 residue early relative to the CDR3; the germline J gene fills the gap. The rearrangement uses TRBV26 and TRBJ2-7; TRBD1 matches at 8 bases. J lost 5 bases, V lost 2 bases, and 2 bases had no gene match. The CDR3 spans 13 residues. The germline V gene has CDR1 KGHPV and CDR2 FQNQEV (reference sequence). The CDR3 DNA, read in part, is TGTGCCAGCAGTCTGCAGGGGGCGAATGAACAGTAC. It encodes CASSLQGANEQY. The complete CDR3 sequence is CASSLQGANEQYF.

On this clone itself: Gene names and germline match the mouse. The covered CDR3 bases are TGTGCCAGCAGCTCGGACTGGGGGGAGCAGTTC. This codes for CASSSDWGEQF. The CDR3 as a whole reads CASSSDWGEQFF. The chain carries TRBV3 and TRBJ2-1; 10 nucleotides agree with TRBD2. The CDR3 end is not reached by the read, which stops 1 residue before it; the germline J gene fills it in. Germline assignment: CDR1 SNHLY and CDR2 FYNGKV (reference sequence). Germline trimming cut 4 bases from V and 10 bases from J; bases unmatched to any gene: 1. The CDR3 runs to 12 residues.

With respect to this clone: The genes and germline here are from mouse. The CDR3 extends 1 residue past the end of the read, so its final part is completed from the germline J gene. The chain combines TRBV23 with TRBJ2-4. The CDR3 is 10 residues long. Germline V CDR1 and CDR2: KGHTA, FQNQQP. CDR3 amino acids: CSSSQDTLYF. The CDR3 bases that were read are TGCTCCAGCAGTCAGGACACCTTGTAC.

Comments on this clone: The gene names given are mouse names. The read terminates 1 residue before the CDR3 end, so the remaining end is supplied by the germline J gene. The chain uses TRBV26 and TRBJ2-3, with 7 nucleotides matching TRBD1. This CDR3 is 14 amino acids long. V was pared by 4 bases and J by 1 base, with 2 bases of the junction left unmatched. The germline gives CDR1 KGHPV, CDR2 FQNQEV (reference sequence). CDR3: CASSPGQGAETLYF. The covered CDR3 bases are TGTGCCAGCAGTCCTGGACAGGGTGCAGAAACGCTGTAT.

With regard to this clone: Each gene name is a mouse one. The read gets to within 1 residue of the CDR3 end, and the germline J gene fills in the rest. The gene calls are TRBV26 and TRBJ2-7; D is perhaps TRBD1 or TRBD2 (7 bases each). V dropped 3 bases and J dropped 7 bases, with 13 bases sitting between them. CDR3 size: 13 residues. Germline CDR1 KGHPV, CDR2 FQNQEV (reference sequence). This CDR3 is CASSLRGAREQYF. The CDR3 DNA, read in part, is TGTGCCAGCAGTCTCAGGGGGGCGAGGGAACAGTAC.

On this clone itself: These gene names are mouse names. The CDR3 end is not reached by the read, which stops 1 residue before it; the germline J gene fills it in. The V and J genes are TRBV19 and TRBJ1-2; 12 nucleotides match TRBD1. The CDR3 is made up of 15 amino acids. Trimming cost V 4 bases and J 4 bases; bases outside gene matches: 5. Germline assignment: CDR1 FNHDT and CDR2 SITEND (reference sequence). Partial CDR3 DNA: TGTGCCAGCAGTCCCGGGACAGGGGGCAGCTCCGACTACACC. This gives the protein CASSPGTGGSSDYT. The full CDR3 reads CASSPGTGGSSDYTF. Looking up the rest from reference TRBV19 and TRBJ1-2 gives the full variable domain: GGIITQTPKFLIGQEGQKLTLKCQQNFNHDTMYWYRQDSGKGLRLIYYSITENDLQKGDLSEGYDASREKKSSFSLTVTSAQKNEMAVFLCASSPGTGGSSDYTFGSGTRLLVI.

By share, this clone ranks as large (0.1 to 1%). Gene labels here are mouse ones. The read is 1 residue too short to cover the CDR3 end, so that end is filled in from the germline J gene. The V and J genes are TRBV12-1 and TRBJ1-4; D remains unclear. Between the trimmed V and J ends, which lost 6 bases and 6 bases, there was a span of 4 bases. The V gene's germline CDR1 is SGHSN and CDR2 HYEKVE. The CDR3 loop spans 10 amino acids. This CDR3 is CASGDERLFF. The CDR3 bases that were read are TGTGCCAGCGGGGACGAAAGATTATTT.

Turning to this clone: Gene names and germline match the mouse. The read falls 1 residue short of the CDR3 end, and the missing part is taken from the germline J gene. The chain links TRBV16 to TRBJ2-7; no definite D call. Germline V CDR1 and CDR2: SGHSA, FRNQAP. The CDR3 runs 14 residues. The V gene lost 1 base and the J gene lost 0 bases, with 7 bases spanning the gap. CDR3 bases read: TGTGCAAGCAGCTTAGTTGGTGTCTCCTATGAACAGTAC. It yields the protein CASSLVGVSYEQY. The whole CDR3 reads CASSLVGVSYEQYF.

A word on this clone: The gene names here belong to mouse. The part of the CDR3 DNA that was read is TGCACCTGCAGTGCGACTGGGGGGGGCTATGAACAGTAC. This encodes CTCSATGGGYEQY. The CDR3 in full is CTCSATGGGYEQYF. The chain carries TRBV1 and TRBJ2-7; 11 bases are a match to TRBD2. The CDR3 end is not reached by the read, which stops 1 residue before it; the germline J gene fills it in. Germline assignment: CDR1 NSQYPW and CDR2 LRSPGD (reference sequence). The CDR3 spans 14 residues. V lost 3 bases to trimming and J lost 3 bases; unmatched junction nucleotides: 1.

Regarding this clone: The gene names given are mouse names. The read ends 1 residue shy of where the CDR3 ends; the end is completed using the germline J gene. This rearrangement joins TRBV26 to TRBJ2-7; D is perhaps TRBD2 (6 bases). The germline V and J ends were trimmed by 4 bases and 7 bases, with 8 bases remaining between them. This CDR3 has 11 amino acids. Germline CDR1 reads KGHPV; CDR2 reads FQNQEV (reference sequence). CDR3 region: CASSRLEEQYF. The sequenced part of the CDR3 DNA is TGTGCCAGCAGTCGACTGGAGGAACAGTAC.

In regard to this clone: Mouse names are used for the genes. The DNA ends 1 residue before the CDR3 does, and the rest of the CDR3 is filled in from the germline J gene. V gene TRBV13-2 combines with J gene TRBJ2-5, with D hard to call. Trimming shortened V by 5 bases and J by 3 bases, and 4 bases separated the two germline ends. The CDR3 is 11 residues long. CDR1 NNHNN and CDR2 SYGAGS come from the germline V gene (reference sequence). CDR3 sequence: CASGIQDTQYF. The CDR3 DNA, read in part, is TGTGCCAGCGGGATACAAGACACCCAGTAC.